Here is one T cell receptor (beta chain) with its context. This clonotype was recorded many times. Its target antigen remains unknown. Qualities for individual bases were not recorded, and no much larger clone is one base off. The library was obtained by PCR. The sequencer was an Illumina HiSeq 2000. TCRdb trimmed public reads at Q25 via fastp, called clones via MiXCR and kept in-frame beta chains. Records with the same CDR3 protein are collapsed into one entry carrying the most frequent genes and DNA. The sample records roughly 21,000 distinct CDR3 sequences, around two fifths of which are singletons. Jointly, the top ten make up 37% of the sample. This sample is drawn from a study of tumor-infiltrating lymphocytes in oesophageal squamous cell carcinoma (dated by TCRdb to 2016 to 2018). The cysteine opens and the phenylalanine closes a CDR3 of 12 amino acids. Only the CDR3 portion is preserved as DNA: 36 bases, with reading frame beginning at the first base. The V end loses 11 bases and the J end loses 11 bases, and a stretch of 21 bases separates them. For CDR1 and CDR2, the germline V gene lists MNHNS and SASEGT.

The chain joins TRBV6-1 to TRBJ2-5, with the D gene not confidently named. This TCR derives from a male donor with esophageal squamous cell carcinoma. The sample taken for sequencing was esophageal tumor tissue. The CDR3 reads as follows: CAERGRNNEQYF. DNA sequence: TGTGCCGAACGAGGACGGAACAATGAGCAGTACTTC.